The clone carrying this T cell receptor beta chain was counted once. The sample comes from a study of blood T cell repertoires in COVID-19. Germline V gene sequence: CDR1 SGDLS, CDR2 YYNGEE. This CDR3 region has 13 residues. Trimming took off 0 bases at V and 5 bases at J, with 8 bases between the two ends. Per the original data handling: Using reference gene primer amplification, nucleated cell counts were estimated. Sequencing used immunoSEQ multiplex PCR; TCRdb keeps in-frame clones, though not all of them. Clone size and the V and J calls come from that table; the DNA yielded D and trimming. This sample has 25,000 to 30,000 clones, with about 85% found just once.

What was sequenced was peripheral blood. This clonotype was sampled from a human donor in a cohort sampled during active COVID-19. The chain recombines TRBV9 with TRBJ1-2; D is undetermined. The CDR3 reads CASSVAGGYGYTF. Here the CDR3 DNA reads TGTGCCAGCAGCGTAGCTGGCGGGTATGGCTACACCTTC.